Detailed here is one T cell receptor (beta chain). These data come from a study of blood T cell repertoires in COVID-19. About the research overall: T cells, B-cell-depleted T cells, or PBMCs supplied cDNA or gDNA.

This CDR3 has 13 amino acids. Trimming stripped 1 base from V and 8 bases from J, with 11 bases between. Germline-derived CDR1 and CDR2 are SGHTA and FQGNSA. In the original processing: Estimated nucleated cell counts came from reference gene primer amplification. Sequenced by immunoSEQ multiplex PCR; TCRdb stores in-frame clones only, minus some. The DNA gave D and trimming, while V, J and clone size come from that table. This table has 150,000 to 200,000 clones, more than 75% appearing once. Adults between roughly 18 and 89 years of age took part from under 30 US areas. Participants reported their clinical history, and cohort assignment relied on those reports.

This clonotype originated in a woman aged 45-65 years with acute COVID-19. The sample comprised PBMCs or T cells enriched from blood (not recorded which). The chain is built from TRBV7-2 and TRBJ1-2; D remains unclear. DNA of the CDR3: TGTGCCAGCAGCTTAGTTGGAGGGCGGGGCTACACCTTC. Residues: CASSLVGGRGYTF.